A selection of T cell receptor beta chains follows, all from one sample in a study of CD8+ T cells in alopecia areata. The protocol was immunoSEQ multiplex PCR, while the TCRdb copy is restricted to in-frame clones and leaves out a portion. The sample includes some 180,000 clones, roughly 50% of them seen just once. The sequencing here drew on CD8+ T cells sorted from blood, taken at week 24, from a patient treated with tofacitinib. The receptors here all came from a human donor with alopecia areata. Each CDR3 is given without its conserved first and last residue. D genes are given only for firm matches. Rows may omit the clone size; those that give it use once, few, many or a size class.

d_call j_call v_call clone_size cdr3_aa
TRBD1 TRBJ2-7 TRBV13 NA ASSVGQATSYEQY
TRBD1 TRBJ2-1 TRBV29-1 few SVPGQGALEQF
NA TRBJ1-2 TRBV27 NA ASKGDRHYGYT
NA TRBJ1-4 TRBV4-3 few ASSQDMARPNEKLF
TRBD2 TRBJ2-3 TRBV5-4 few ASRLGGGSTDTQY
NA TRBJ2-4 TRBV7-9 NA ASSLPDGQGY
NA TRBJ2-7 TRBV11-1 NA ASSLAETYEQY
NA TRBJ1-5 TRBV2 few ASSEVGGSNQPQH
NA TRBJ1-1 TRBV4-3 NA ASSQDRQSTEAF
NA TRBJ2-7 TRBV29-1 NA SVGQSSYEQY
NA TRBJ2-7 TRBV4-3 NA ASSQDWAGADEQY
NA NA TRBV29-1 once SVYDSAYEQY
TRBD1 TRBJ2-7 TRBV14 NA ASSEATGANYEQY
NA TRBJ1-1 TRBV9 once ASSVEDGLNTEAF
NA TRBJ2-2 TRBV13 NA ASSLSRIGELF
TRBD1 TRBJ2-1 TRBV6-5 NA ASSLTGGADNEQF
NA TRBJ1-1 TRBV27 NA ASSLSAPTEAF
NA TRBJ1-1 TRBV30 NA AWSLGTVEAF
NA TRBJ2-1 TRBV14 NA ASSHFQGGHNEQF
NA TRBJ2-1 TRBV7-2 NA ASSPRRRGDEQF